This T cell receptor (beta chain) was sequenced during a study of shared clonotypes between healthy human individuals. About this clone: The antigen is unknown.

The repertoire was sequenced with immunoSEQ multiplex PCR; TCRdb's copy has only in-frame clones and lacks some. The table lists 2 million to 2.5 million clones, roughly 94% of them singletons. CD4+ cell separation produced CD45RA+ naive and CD45RA-negative memory subsets. Study observations and caveats: Larger richness was generally estimated for naive than memory subsets. A reduction in generation probabilities was seen for non-shared clonotypes relative to those shared by all four donors.

Material: naive CD4+ T cells sorted from blood. The subset was: CD45RA+ positively selected. The TCR comes from a man in his late teens or twenties in good health.

This CDR3 reads CASSRDRAEQYF. Here the CDR3 DNA reads TGTGCCAGCAGTCGCGACAGGGCCGAGCAGTACTTC. The chain is built from TRBV6-5 and TRBJ2-7, with 7 bases matching TRBD1. Looked up from germline, CDR1 is MNHEY and CDR2 is SVGAGI. This CDR3 has 12 residues. V lost 5 bases and J lost 6; bases outside the gene matches: 4.